The source of this T cell receptor (beta chain) is a study of graft-versus-host responses after intestinal transplantation. Germline V CDR1 and CDR2: SEHNR, FQNEAQ (reference sequence). There are 12 residues in the CDR3. V gave up 2 bases and J gave up 12 bases, with 11 bases separating them. As concerns this clone: As yet, its antigen is unknown.

Assay used: immunoSEQ multiplex PCR; TCRdb lists only in-frame clones, some missing. This table has 100,000 or so clones, about nine tenths appearing once. Broader study findings: Peak circulating GvH clone levels tracked with early post-transplant HvG declines. Individuals carrying graft-donor T cell macrochimerism showed high graft-versus-host to host-versus-graft clonal ratios in allografts.

The TCR sequence derives from a human donor who was the organ donor for an intestinal transplant. The sequencing here drew on unstimulated CD4+ T cells sorted from spleen or lymph node cells, taken before transplant. The gene calls are TRBV7-9 and TRBJ2-1; a weak D match, TRBD1 (5 bases). The CDR3: CASSLPQVRQFF. The CDR3 region has the DNA TGTGCCAGCAGCTTACCACAGGTTCGGCAGTTCTTC.